The rows below give T cell receptor beta chains drawn from one sample of a study of T cells in Graves' hyperthyroidism and ophthalmopathy. In TCRdb, the multiplex PCR reads were re-called with MiXCR into one record per CDR3 protein. Here the sample spans around 290,000 distinct CDR3 sequences, about a sixth being singletons. The sequenced material came from blood. Source of these receptors: a woman aged 55 to 70 with Graves' ophthalmopathy. CDR3s include the opening cysteine and the closing phenylalanine or tryptophan. Each record gives: J gene, V gene, D gene, clone size, CDR3 DNA, CDR3 protein. D genes are given only for firm matches. Size is omitted from some rows. Given values are once, few, many or a class for expanded clones.

TRBJ2-1	TRBV10-3	TRBD1	few	TGTGCCATCAGTGAGCCCGGGACAGGAGCAGGCGATGAGCAGTTCTTC	CAISEPGTGAGDEQFF
TRBJ2-1	TRBV11-2	NA	many	TGTGCCAGCAGCTTAGGCAGGGCATACAATGAGCAGTTCTTC	CASSLGRAYNEQFF
TRBJ1-2	TRBV29-1	NA	NA	TGCAGCGTTGAATCTAGCCGCCAGGATGGCTATGGCTACACCTTC	CSVESSRQDGYGYTF
TRBJ1-1	TRBV14	TRBD1	few	TGTGCCAGCAGCCAACACAGGGGAGGGGACATGAACACTGAAGCTTTCTTT	CASSQHRGGDMNTEAFF
TRBJ1-5	TRBV6-5	NA	many	TGTGCCAGCAGTTACCAGACCAATCAGCCCCAGCATTTT	CASSYQTNQPQHF
TRBJ2-3	TRBV7-2	NA	many	TGTGCCAGCAGCTTAGCGGCCGTTAGGGATACGCAGTATTTT	CASSLAAVRDTQYF
TRBJ2-7	TRBV11-2	TRBD2	many	TGTGCCAGCAGCTCAGCGGGACCCTACGAGCAGTACTTC	CASSSAGPYEQYF
TRBJ2-7	TRBV28	NA	many	TGTGCCAGCACCGGTATCGACAGACAGAGCTCCTACGAGCAGTACTTC	CASTGIDRQSSYEQYF
TRBJ2-3	TRBV6-1	TRBD2	NA	TGTGCCAGCGGTCTAGCGGGGGCGCCCACAGATACGCAGTATTTT	CASGLAGAPTDTQYF
TRBJ2-7	TRBV9	NA	few	TGTGCCAGCAGCGTCGACCCTACGGAGTACGACGAGCAGTACTTC	CASSVDPTEYDEQYF
TRBJ1-1	TRBV7-3	NA	NA	TGTGCCAGCAGCCGGGACATCAGCTCTGGAGCTTTCTTT	CASSRDISSGAFF